The present entry profiles one TCR beta chain with its context. The antigen remains undetermined. Germline V gene lookup returns CDR1 MGHRA and CDR2 YSYEKL. V gave up 2 bases and J gave up 8 bases; unmatched junction bases: 8. The CDR3 runs to 15 residues. Naive CD8 isolation took CD45RO-negative cells positively selected for CCR7 and excluded terminally differentiated effector memory CD45RA+ cells. The study enrolled healthy HIV-negative adults without recent acute infections or vaccinations as donors. The sample belongs to a study of shared clonotypes between healthy human individuals. General observations from the study: Non-shared clonotypes showed lower generation probabilities than clonotypes common to all four donors. Shared across several donors were roughly 4.8% of the naive CD4 clonotypes.

Clones were read by immunoSEQ multiplex PCR, and TCRdb kept only the in-frame ones, dropping some. Here the sample spans millions of clones, just under 95% being singletons. The source is a man in his late teens or twenties in good health. The specimen sequenced was naive CD8+ T cells sorted from blood. The rearrangement joins TRBV4-1 to TRBJ1-5; 8 bases agree with TRBD1. CDR3 residues: CASSQTGGKFKPQHF. The CDR3 DNA follows: TGCGCCAGCAGCCAAACAGGGGGAAAGTTTAAGCCCCAGCATTTT.